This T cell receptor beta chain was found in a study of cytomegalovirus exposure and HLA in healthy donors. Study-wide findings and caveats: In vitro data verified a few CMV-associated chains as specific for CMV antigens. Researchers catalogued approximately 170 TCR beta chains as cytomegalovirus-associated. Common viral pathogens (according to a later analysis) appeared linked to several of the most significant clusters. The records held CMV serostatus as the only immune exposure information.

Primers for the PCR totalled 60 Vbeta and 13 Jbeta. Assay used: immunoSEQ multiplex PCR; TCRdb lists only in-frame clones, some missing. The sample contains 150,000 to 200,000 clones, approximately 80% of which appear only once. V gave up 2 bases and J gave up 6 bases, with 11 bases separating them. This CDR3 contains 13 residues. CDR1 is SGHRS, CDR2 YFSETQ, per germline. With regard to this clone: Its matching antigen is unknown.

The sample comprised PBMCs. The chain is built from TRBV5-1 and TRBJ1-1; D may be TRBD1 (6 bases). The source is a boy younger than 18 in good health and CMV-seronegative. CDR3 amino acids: CASSFQRQAEAFF. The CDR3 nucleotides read TGCGCCAGCAGCTTCCAGCGACAGGCTGAAGCTTTCTTT.